Listed here is a single TCR beta chain. The antigen remains undetermined. The sample belongs to a study of radiation and T cells in renal cell carcinoma. The method was immunoSEQ multiplex PCR; TCRdb's version includes in-frame clones alone and lacks a portion of them. Among 150,000 or so clones listed, roughly 90% were seen once. Trimming removed 1 base from V and 0 bases from J; junction bases left unmatched: 9. CDR1 and CDR2 (germline): MNHNS, SASEGT. The CDR3 loop spans 18 amino acids. Study results and limitations: In blood, top tumor clones expanded by 2 weeks, shrinking by 4. Without pretreatment biopsies, baseline tumor clonotype presence was undetermined.

The time point: baseline pretreatment blood. This sample's treatment: 15 Gy SBRT to primary tumor, nephrectomy 4 weeks later. Clear cell pathology was present in this patient's renal cell carcinoma. The chain has TRBV6-1 and TRBJ2-3; TRBD2 matches 8 bases. The clonotype was recovered from a woman aged 45-65 years with renal cell carcinoma. This specimen was blood, taken from a patient whose treatment included radiotherapy and nephrectomy. The CDR3 region is CASSEESGGYTSTDTQYF. As DNA, the CDR3 is TGTGCCAGCAGTGAAGAAAGCGGGGGTTATACTAGCACAGATACGCAGTATTTT.